This TCR beta chain was sequenced in a study of molecular identifiers for immune sequencing clone quantification. With 4 bases clipped from V and 7 bases from J, the junction kept 7 bases outside the gene matches. This CDR3 spans 13 amino acids. The germline V gene has CDR1 LGHNA and CDR2 YSLEER. TCRdb independently ran MiXCR on the PCR reads; one entry per CDR3 protein. The sample lists about 320,000 distinct CDR3 sequences; over 20% were seen once. Investigators produced naive CD8 libraries from about 19,000 to 1,100,000 sorted cells, drawing on 10%, 30% or 50% RNA. This clonotype was picked up many times.

The TCR originated in a human donor in good health. Some libraries in this study had Jurkat cell RNA spiked in. Sequences were obtained from naive CD8+ T cells from blood, with Jurkat cell RNA spiked in. Subset denoted: FACS-sorted CD8+CD4-CCR7+CD45RA+ naive T cells. The chain carries TRBV4-3 and TRBJ2-7, with 7 bases identical to TRBD1. CDR3 protein: CASSRGQAGEQYF. In nucleotides, the CDR3 is TGCGCCAGCAGCCGCGGACAGGCAGGTGAGCAGTACTTC.